The rows below give T cell receptor beta chains drawn from one sample of a study of T cells in localized non-small cell lung cancer. Data came from immunoSEQ multiplex PCR; TCRdb stores just in-frame clones and leaves some out. The profile shows approximately 30,000 clones, less than 95% of them singletons. The material sequenced was peripheral blood mononuclear cells, taken before any cancer treatment. These receptors all stem from a female donor older than 55 with stage II lung adenocarcinoma. CDR3s include the opening cysteine and the closing phenylalanine or tryptophan. The D gene is left open where the match is weak. The size field is filled for only some rows; it gives once, few, many or a size class.

V gene: TRBV28
clone size: -
J gene: TRBJ2-2
D gene: -
CDR3 DNA: TGTGCCAGCAGTCCCGGGGGTCCCCTGAACACCGGGGAGCTGTTTTTT
CDR3 protein: CASSPGGPLNTGELFF

V gene: TRBV5-4
clone size: -
J gene: TRBJ1-5
D gene: -
CDR3 DNA: TGTGCCAGCAGCTTGGGGGGGGAAGGTCAGCCCCAGCATTTT
CDR3 protein: CASSLGGEGQPQHF

V gene: TRBV27
clone size: -
J gene: TRBJ2-2
D gene: TRBD1
CDR3 DNA: TGTGCCAGCAGTTCGAGGACAGGAAGAGACAGCGGGGAGCTGTTTTTT
CDR3 protein: CASSSRTGRDSGELFF

V gene: TRBV15
clone size: -
J gene: TRBJ2-1
D gene: TRBD2
CDR3 DNA: TGTGCCACCAGCAGAGACGGGCCGGAAGCGGGAGGGTCTGCGAATGAGCAGTTCTTC
CDR3 protein: CATSRDGPEAGGSANEQFF

V gene: TRBV19
clone size: once
J gene: TRBJ2-3
D gene: -
CDR3 DNA: TGTGCCAGTAGCCTCGGGACAAATCCAGATACGCAGTATTTT
CDR3 protein: CASSLGTNPDTQYF

V gene: TRBV9
clone size: -
J gene: TRBJ2-3
D gene: TRBD1
CDR3 DNA: TGTGCCAGCAGCACCCGACAGGGGGTGAGCACAGATACGCAGTATTTT
CDR3 protein: CASSTRQGVSTDTQYF

V gene: TRBV6-5
clone size: -
J gene: TRBJ1-1
D gene: -
CDR3 DNA: TGTGCCAGCAGTTACTTGGGGAACACTGAAGCTTTCTTT
CDR3 protein: CASSYLGNTEAFF

V gene: TRBV18
clone size: -
J gene: TRBJ2-3
D gene: -
CDR3 DNA: TGTGCCAGCTCACCAATTGGCCGAACAGATACGCAGTATTTT
CDR3 protein: CASSPIGRTDTQYF

V gene: TRBV7-8
clone size: few
J gene: TRBJ1-2
D gene: TRBD1
CDR3 DNA: TGTGCCAGCAGCTTATCGGTGCAGGGGGCTCACTATGGCTACACCTTC
CDR3 protein: CASSLSVQGAHYGYTF

V gene: TRBV30
clone size: -
J gene: TRBJ2-3
D gene: -
CDR3 DNA: TGTGCCTGGATGGTGGGGGTTCTCACAGATACGCAGTATTTT
CDR3 protein: CAWMVGVLTDTQYF

V gene: TRBV5-4
clone size: -
J gene: TRBJ1-1
D gene: -
CDR3 DNA: TGTGCCAGCAGCGGACGGAACATGAACACTGAAGCTTTCTTT
CDR3 protein: CASSGRNMNTEAFF

V gene: TRBV7-2
clone size: -
J gene: TRBJ2-7
D gene: -
CDR3 DNA: -
CDR3 protein: CASSPTLGNDYEQYF

V gene: TRBV7-8
clone size: -
J gene: TRBJ2-7
D gene: -
CDR3 DNA: TGTGCCAGCAGCTTCGTGGAGGGGCCTACCTACGAGCAGTACTTC
CDR3 protein: CASSFVEGPTYEQYF

V gene: TRBV4-3
clone size: -
J gene: TRBJ1-5
D gene: -
CDR3 DNA: TGCGCCAGCAGCCAAGATGTGGGAAGGGCTGGTCAGCCCCAGCATTTT
CDR3 protein: CASSQDVGRAGQPQHF

V gene: TRBV19
clone size: -
J gene: TRBJ1-4
D gene: -
CDR3 DNA: TGTGCCAGTAGCAAAATAGCAACTAATGAAAAACTGTTTTTT
CDR3 protein: CASSKIATNEKLFF

V gene: TRBV7-2
clone size: -
J gene: TRBJ2-3
D gene: TRBD2
CDR3 DNA: TGTGCCAGCAGCTTCTCCTCTCCGGGACTAGCGGGAGTCACAGATACGCAGTATTTT
CDR3 protein: CASSFSSPGLAGVTDTQYF

V gene: TRBV7-2
clone size: -
J gene: TRBJ2-7
D gene: TRBD1
CDR3 DNA: TGTGCCAGCAGCCCTTCACCGGGACAGGGGAAAGAGCAGTACTTC
CDR3 protein: CASSPSPGQGKEQYF

V gene: TRBV6-1
clone size: -
J gene: TRBJ1-4
D gene: -
CDR3 DNA: TGTGCCAGCAGTGAACCCGCAACTAATGAAAAACTGTTTTTT
CDR3 protein: CASSEPATNEKLFF

V gene: TRBV5-6
clone size: -
J gene: TRBJ1-2
D gene: -
CDR3 DNA: TGTGCCAGCAGCCCGTCAGGGGCAGGCCGCGCGGGCTACACCTTC
CDR3 protein: CASSPSGAGRAGYTF

V gene: TRBV5-1
clone size: -
J gene: TRBJ1-1
D gene: -
CDR3 DNA: TGCGCCAGCAGGTCCATGACACTGAACACTGAAGCTTTCTTT
CDR3 protein: CASRSMTLNTEAFF

V gene: TRBV27
clone size: -
J gene: TRBJ1-2
D gene: -
CDR3 DNA: TGTGCCAGCAGTTTAAACGGTGCTCGGGGCTACACCTTC
CDR3 protein: CASSLNGARGYTF

V gene: TRBV6-1
clone size: -
J gene: TRBJ1-2
D gene: -
CDR3 DNA: TGTGCCAGCCAGGGGCCCGGCTATGGCTACACCTTC
CDR3 protein: CASQGPGYGYTF

V gene: TRBV7-2
clone size: -
J gene: TRBJ2-3
D gene: TRBD2
CDR3 DNA: TGTGCCAGCAGCCTGGGACTAGCGGGAGGGGCAGATACGCAGTATTTT
CDR3 protein: CASSLGLAGGADTQYF

V gene: TRBV4-2
clone size: -
J gene: TRBJ1-2
D gene: -
CDR3 DNA: TGTGCCAGCAGCCAAGAAAGCCCGGGGCACGGCTACACCTTC
CDR3 protein: CASSQESPGHGYTF

V gene: TRBV30
clone size: -
J gene: TRBJ1-2
D gene: -
CDR3 DNA: TGTGCCTGGAGTGTACGGCAGGGCCATGGCTACACCTTC
CDR3 protein: CAWSVRQGHGYTF

V gene: TRBV7-2
clone size: -
J gene: TRBJ2-7
D gene: -
CDR3 DNA: TGTGCCAGCAGCGCCAGGTACAGAGCTAAGGACGAGCAGTACTTC
CDR3 protein: CASSARYRAKDEQYF

V gene: TRBV9
clone size: -
J gene: TRBJ1-3
D gene: -
CDR3 DNA: TGTGCCAGCAGCGTGGGGGAGGGGCGGACTGGAAACACCATATATTTT
CDR3 protein: CASSVGEGRTGNTIYF

V gene: TRBV11-3
clone size: few
J gene: TRBJ2-1
D gene: -
CDR3 DNA: TGTGCCAGCAGCTCCCACAATGAGCAGTTCTTC
CDR3 protein: CASSSHNEQFF

V gene: TRBV5-1
clone size: -
J gene: TRBJ1-1
D gene: -
CDR3 DNA: TGCGCCAGCAGCGAAGGTGAGATGAACACTGAAGCTTTCTTT
CDR3 protein: CASSEGEMNTEAFF

V gene: TRBV11-3
clone size: -
J gene: TRBJ1-1
D gene: -
CDR3 DNA: TGTGCCAGCAGCCACTTGGATACTGAAGCTTTCTTT
CDR3 protein: CASSHLDTEAFF

V gene: TRBV6-4
clone size: -
J gene: TRBJ2-2
D gene: TRBD1
CDR3 DNA: TGTGCCAGCAGTGACTCGTGGACAGGGAGGCCCGGGGAGCTGTTTTTT
CDR3 protein: CASSDSWTGRPGELFF

V gene: TRBV6-1
clone size: once
J gene: TRBJ1-1
D gene: -
CDR3 DNA: TGTGCCAGCAGTGTAGAAAGGGTGCGTACTGAAGCTTTCTTT
CDR3 protein: CASSVERVRTEAFF

V gene: TRBV2
clone size: -
J gene: TRBJ1-2
D gene: -
CDR3 DNA: TGTGCCAGCAGTGAGACGGGTGAGGGGGGCTACACCTTC
CDR3 protein: CASSETGEGGYTF

V gene: TRBV7-2
clone size: -
J gene: TRBJ2-3
D gene: TRBD2
CDR3 DNA: TGTGCCAGCAGCTTAGGAGCGGGGCCCCCCCTGGATACGCAGTATTTT
CDR3 protein: CASSLGAGPPLDTQYF

V gene: TRBV29-1
clone size: -
J gene: TRBJ2-1
D gene: TRBD2
CDR3 DNA: TGCAGCGTCGGCGGGAGCAATGAGCAGTTCTTC
CDR3 protein: CSVGGSNEQFF

V gene: TRBV19
clone size: -
J gene: TRBJ2-4
D gene: TRBD1
CDR3 DNA: TGTGCCAGTAATGACAGGGGCCTCAAAAACATTCAGTACTTC
CDR3 protein: CASNDRGLKNIQYF

V gene: TRBV29-1
clone size: -
J gene: TRBJ1-1
D gene: -
CDR3 DNA: TGCAGCGGGGGAAAACATGAGACGAACACTGAAGCTTTCTTT
CDR3 protein: CSGGKHETNTEAFF

V gene: TRBV7-6
clone size: -
J gene: TRBJ1-1
D gene: -
CDR3 DNA: TGTGCCAACAGCTTGGCCTCCATGAACACTGAAGCTTTCTTT
CDR3 protein: CANSLASMNTEAFF

V gene: TRBV7-9
clone size: -
J gene: TRBJ1-3
D gene: -
CDR3 DNA: TGTGCGGGCAGTTTCGACTCTGGAAACACCATATATTTT
CDR3 protein: CAGSFDSGNTIYF

V gene: TRBV5-1
clone size: few
J gene: TRBJ1-1
D gene: -
CDR3 DNA: TGCGCCAGCAGCTTGGTCGCCCTGGAAAACACTGAAGCTTTCTTT
CDR3 protein: CASSLVALENTEAFF